What follows is one T cell receptor (beta chain) and its context. Antigen specificity is unknown. Trimming cost V 3 bases and J 0 bases; bases outside gene matches: 4. Germline CDR1 SGHRS, CDR2 YFSETQ. This CDR3 has 15 amino acids. The sample is drawn from a study of cytomegalovirus exposure and HLA in healthy donors. Findings of the study overall: TCR beta sequences reportedly predicted most subjects' HLA-A and HLA-B alleles accurately. According to an earlier analysis, most TCR beta V segments yielded productive rearrangements about 90% or about 30% of the time. Across HLA loci, a later analysis found differing TCR association rates, with DRB1 most and HLA-C fewest. Apart from CMV serostatus, no immune exposure information was available.

The PCR was carried out with 60 Vbeta primers and 13 Jbeta primers. Clones were sequenced by immunoSEQ multiplex PCR, and TCRdb holds only the in-frame ones, with some missing. The table shows roughly 200,000 clones, with around 85% occurring only once. The rearrangement uses TRBV5-1 and TRBJ1-2; 8 positions agree with TRBD1. Sequenced material: PBMCs. The receptor was derived from a woman aged 45-60 years in good health and CMV-seronegative. The CDR3 is CASSWRTGTNYGYTF. In DNA form, the CDR3 reads TGCGCCAGCAGCTGGAGGACAGGGACTAACTATGGCTACACCTTC.